The following is a T cell receptor beta chain sequence with its context. No antigen is known for it. It has no much larger one-base neighbor in the sample; base qualities were not kept. CDR1 MNHEY and CDR2 SVGEGT are derived from the germline V gene. The CDR3 measures 14 amino acids from cysteine to phenylalanine. Of the read, only the CDR3 DNA is kept; its 42 bases are in frame from base 1. V gives up 6 bases and J gives up 7 bases, and the segment between their germline ends measures 18 bases. These data belong to a study of blood T cell repertoires in COVID-19 (TCRdb year 2020). About the study as a whole: Samples covering the acute and convalescent phases of COVID-19 were provided by collaborators in the United States, Italy and Spain. The prospective study material was composed of cDNA or gDNA derived from T cells, B-cell-depleted T cells, or PBMCs. The dataset comprised deeply sampled blood TCRbeta repertoires from subjects exposed to, actively infected with, or recovered from COVID-19. The repertoires were released in a freely available public database intended as a resource for research on the immune response to SARS-CoV-2. Samples were obtained from the ongoing ImmuneRACE study (first 160 participants) and from about 1,300 subjects provided by 6 global collaborators. Sample metadata almost always included a de-identified subject ID, COVID-19 status, age in years and sex. Where available, HLA class I and class II types were taken from metadata supplied by the sample provider and were not determined by assay-based typing. What the work shows at the level of the full study, not this receptor alone: The amount of clinical and demographic metadata varied by source and participant and was provided uncurated.

TCRbeta CDR3 regions were amplified from genomic DNA by means of the immunoSEQ Assay, a bias-controlled multiplex PCR. The study's processing was this. The number of nucleated cells in each sample was estimated from the amplification of reference gene primers within the assay. To quantify the absolute abundance of each unique TCRbeta CDR3 rearrangement, sequence reads were collapsed and filtered. For each sample, productive Simpson clonality was calculated by taking the square root of Simpson's diversity index across productive rearrangements. TCRdb limited this immuneACCESS table to in-frame rearrangements with V and J called. A share of clones is missing; checked studies link under half to unresolved V genes, and the rest is unexplained. D and trimming come from the DNA, and the V and J calls and clone size come from that table. In all, the sample holds around 70,000 clones, and 60% to 85% of those were seen once. Of the sample, roughly a quarter falls within the top ten clones.

Each collaborating institution followed its own protocols to collect whole blood in K2EDTA tubes. For TCRbeta analysis, collaborators shipped samples as frozen whole blood, isolated PBMCs, or DNA extracted from either of those sample types. Rearrangement joined TRBV6-2 or TRBV6-3 to TRBJ2-5; the D gene is possibly TRBD2, with 6 bases matching. The source is a human donor in a cohort sampled during active COVID-19. Sequenced sample: peripheral blood. The CDR3 region has the sequence CASSPRLGAGTQYF. DNA sequence: TGTGCCAGCAGCCCCAGACTAGGGGCGGGGACCCAGTACTTC.